The entry that follows covers one TCR beta chain sequence. Its recognized antigen is unknown. No clone much larger than this one lies a single base away; base qualities are absent. The data stem from a study of control samples from healthy donors and cancer patients (dated by TCRdb to 2018 to 2020). The germline ends are 13 bases apart after V is trimmed by 6 bases and J by 5 bases. Reading the germline V gene (reference sequence) gives CDR1 LNHDA and CDR2 SQIVND. There are 13 amino acids in the CDR3, from cysteine to phenylalanine inclusive. This entry keeps only the CDR3 DNA: 39 bases, framed from base 1. The protocol used for the library was the immunoSEQ multiplex PCR assay. Imported from immuneACCESS, the table was reduced by TCRdb to in-frame sequences with V and J called. These copies leave out some clones; in studies compared against another copy, an unresolved V gene accounts for under half, and the cause of the remainder is not known. Across this sample there are roughly 90,000 clones, with roughly four fifths seen only once. The ten top clones hold over 7.5% of the sample.

The receptor comes from a woman aged 55-69 years in good health. The chain was built from TRBV19 and TRBJ1-1, with no confident D gene call. The sequenced sample consisted of blood. Here is the DNA: TGTGCCAGTAGCTCCCCCGGGCGGACTGAAGCTTTCTTT. Its product reads: CASSSPGRTEAFF.